This T cell receptor (beta chain) was observed in a study of CD8 T cells in Susac syndrome. cDNA came from about 0.5 to 1 ug RNA primed by random hexamers. The authors amplified TCR beta CDR3 across 54 Vbeta and 13 Jbeta using immunoSEQ multiplex PCR. TCRdb re-derived calls from the immunoSEQ multiplex PCR reads in MiXCR, one entry per CDR3 protein. The profile shows 300,000 to 350,000 distinct CDR3 sequences, 92% of them singletons. Sequencing of TCR beta, carried out with a high-throughput approach, was applied to CD8+ and CD4+ T cells from the blood. Patients with stable or active relapsing-remitting disease, all of them treatment-naive, made up the multiple sclerosis controls. Sequenced material: CD4+ T cells from PBMCs. The receptor was derived from a human donor with multiple sclerosis.

The CDR3 nucleotides are TGTGCCAGCAGTGGGACGACTACCAGCTCCTACAATGAGCAGTTCTTC. Its translation: CASSGTTTSSYNEQFF. The V and J genes are TRBV25-1 and TRBJ2-1; a weak D match, TRBD2 (5 bases). Trimming took off 4 bases at V and 0 bases at J, with 13 bases between the two ends. This CDR3 has 16 amino acids. CDR1 is MGHDK and CDR2 is SYGVNS in the germline V gene. Full variable domain (outside the CDR3, taken from reference TRBV25-1 and TRBJ2-1): EADIYQTPRYLVIGTGKKITLECSQTMGHDKMYWYQQDPGMELHLIHYSYGVNSTEKGDLSSESTVSRIRTEHFPLTLESARPSHTSQYLCASSGTTTSSYNEQFFGPGTRLTVL.